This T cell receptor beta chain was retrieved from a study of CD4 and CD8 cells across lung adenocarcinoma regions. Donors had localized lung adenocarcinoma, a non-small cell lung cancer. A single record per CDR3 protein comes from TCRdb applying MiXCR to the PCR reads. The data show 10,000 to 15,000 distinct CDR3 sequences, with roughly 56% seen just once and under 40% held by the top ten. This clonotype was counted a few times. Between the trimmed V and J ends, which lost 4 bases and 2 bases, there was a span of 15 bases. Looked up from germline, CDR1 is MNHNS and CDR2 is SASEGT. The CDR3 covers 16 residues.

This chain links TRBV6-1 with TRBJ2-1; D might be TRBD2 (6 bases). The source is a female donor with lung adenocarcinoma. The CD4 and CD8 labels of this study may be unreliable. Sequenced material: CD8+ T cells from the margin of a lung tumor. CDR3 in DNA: TGTGCCAGCAGTGGTGCTTGGGGGAGGACCTACAATGAGCAGTTCTTC. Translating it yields CASSGAWGRTYNEQFF.